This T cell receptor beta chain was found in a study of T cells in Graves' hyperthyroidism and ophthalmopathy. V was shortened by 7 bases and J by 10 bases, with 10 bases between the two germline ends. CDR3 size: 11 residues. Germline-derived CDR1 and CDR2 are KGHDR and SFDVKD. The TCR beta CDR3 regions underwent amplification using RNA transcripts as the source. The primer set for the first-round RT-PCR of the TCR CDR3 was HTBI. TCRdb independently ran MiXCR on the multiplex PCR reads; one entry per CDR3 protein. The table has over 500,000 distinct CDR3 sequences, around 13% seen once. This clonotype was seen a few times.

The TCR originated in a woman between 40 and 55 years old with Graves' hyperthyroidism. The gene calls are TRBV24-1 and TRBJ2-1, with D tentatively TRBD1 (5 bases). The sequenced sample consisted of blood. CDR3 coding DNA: TGTGCCACCAGCGCGACAGCCGAGCAGTTCTTC. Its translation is CATSATAEQFF.